This TCR beta chain appears in the sequencing data of a study of blood T cell repertoires in COVID-19. Turning to the study itself: T cells, B-cell-depleted T cells, or PBMCs provided the cDNA or gDNA that served as material.

Here immunoSEQ multiplex PCR was the method, and the copy in TCRdb shows in-frame clones only, minus some. The data hold roughly 140,000 clones, with 75% to 90% observed a single time. The TCR originated in a woman between 55 and 75 years old with COVID-19, enrolled during active disease. The specimen sequenced was peripheral blood.

Written as DNA, the CDR3 is TGTGCCAGCAGTTGGGGACAGAGGAATGAAAAACTGTTTTTT. Its translation is CASSWGQRNEKLFF. The chain has TRBV7-8 and TRBJ1-4, with TRBD1 matching over 7 bases. Germline V gene lookup returns CDR1 SGHVS and CDR2 FQNEAQ. The CDR3 contains 14 residues. The J segment lost 5 bases and the V segment lost 6 bases, leaving 6 bases of the junction unmatched.